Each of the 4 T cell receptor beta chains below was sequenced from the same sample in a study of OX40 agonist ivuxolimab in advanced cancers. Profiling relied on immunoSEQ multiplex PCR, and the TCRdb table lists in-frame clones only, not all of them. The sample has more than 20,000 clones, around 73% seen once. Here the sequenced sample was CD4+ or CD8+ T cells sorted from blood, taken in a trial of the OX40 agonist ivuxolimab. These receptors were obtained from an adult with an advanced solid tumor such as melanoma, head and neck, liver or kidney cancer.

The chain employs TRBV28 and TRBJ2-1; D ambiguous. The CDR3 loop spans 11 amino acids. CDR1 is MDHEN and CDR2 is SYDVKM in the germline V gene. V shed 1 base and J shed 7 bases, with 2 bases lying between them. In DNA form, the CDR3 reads TGTGCCAGCAGTTTATCAAATGAGCAGTTCTTC. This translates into CASSLSNEQFF.

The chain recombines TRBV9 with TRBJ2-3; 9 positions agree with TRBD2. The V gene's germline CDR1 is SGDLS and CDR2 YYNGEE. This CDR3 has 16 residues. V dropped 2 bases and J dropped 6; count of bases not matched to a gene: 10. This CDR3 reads CASSVGLAGSSDTQYF. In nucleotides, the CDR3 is TGTGCCAGCAGCGTTGGTCTAGCGGGGTCGAGTGATACGCAGTATTTT. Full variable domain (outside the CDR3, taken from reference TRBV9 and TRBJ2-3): DSGVTQTPKHLITATGQRVTLRCSPRSGDLSVYWYQQSLDQGLQFLIQYYNGEERAKGNILERFSAQQFPDLHSELNLSSLELGDSALYFCASSVGLAGSSDTQYFGPGTRLTVL.

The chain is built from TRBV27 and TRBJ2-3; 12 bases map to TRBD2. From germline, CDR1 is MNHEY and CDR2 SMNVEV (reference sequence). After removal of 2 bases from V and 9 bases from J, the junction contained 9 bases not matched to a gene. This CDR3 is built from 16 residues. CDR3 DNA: TGTGCCAGCAGTTTAGTCCTAGCGGGGGGGTTCTTCACGCAGTATTTT. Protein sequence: CASSLVLAGGFFTQYF.

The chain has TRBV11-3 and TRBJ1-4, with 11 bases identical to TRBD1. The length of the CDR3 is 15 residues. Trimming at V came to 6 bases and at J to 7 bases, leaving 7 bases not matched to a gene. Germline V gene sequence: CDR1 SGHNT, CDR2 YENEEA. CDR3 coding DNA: TGTGCCAGCAGTTACGGGGACAGGGGGGTTGAAAAACTGTTTTTT. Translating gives CASSYGDRGVEKLFF.